This T cell receptor (beta chain) was profiled in a study of low-dose radiotherapy and immunotherapy resistance in tumors. Across the study: Treatment consisted of nivolumab 240 mg every two weeks and ipilimumab 1 mg/kg every six weeks, given intravenously to patients.

TRAV- and TRBV-specific primers, spanning alpha and beta chains, primed first-strand cDNA. A constant-region primer paired with the V-primer adapter amplified TCRs over about 18 PCR cycles. TCRdb reprocessed the reads via MiXCR and lists one record per CDR3 protein. The table includes about 11,000 distinct CDR3 sequences, 45% to 55% detected once. Trimming left V 5 bases short and J 6 bases short, with 17 bases between. The CDR3 has 15 amino acids. This TCR derives from a human donor with advanced metastatic prostate, ovarian, gallbladder or colorectal cancer (not recorded which). This table probably holds off-target reads from a library built for another chain. The genes are TRBV12-3 or TRBV12-4 and TRBJ1-5; D is unclear. The CDR3 bases are TGTGCCAGCAGTCGACGGTCCTCTCCAGGTCAGCCCCAGCATTTT. Amino acid sequence: CASSRRSSPGQPQHF.